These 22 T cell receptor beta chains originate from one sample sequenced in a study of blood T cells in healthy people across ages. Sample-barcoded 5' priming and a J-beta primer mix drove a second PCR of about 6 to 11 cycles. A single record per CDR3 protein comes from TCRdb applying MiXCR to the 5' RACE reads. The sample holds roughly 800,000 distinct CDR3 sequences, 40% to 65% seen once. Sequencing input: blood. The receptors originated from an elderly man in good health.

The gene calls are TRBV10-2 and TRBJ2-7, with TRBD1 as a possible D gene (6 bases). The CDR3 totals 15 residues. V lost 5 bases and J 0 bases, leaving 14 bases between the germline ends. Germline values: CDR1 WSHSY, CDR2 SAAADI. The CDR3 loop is CASSPGTTYSYEQYF. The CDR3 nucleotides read TGCGCCAGCAGTCCCGGGACAACTTACTCCTACGAGCAGTACTTC.

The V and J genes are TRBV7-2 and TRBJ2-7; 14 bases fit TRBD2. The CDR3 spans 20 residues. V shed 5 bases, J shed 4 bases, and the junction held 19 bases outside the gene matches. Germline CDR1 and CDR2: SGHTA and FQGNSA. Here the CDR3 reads CASSPKGAGGTSGSGYEQYF. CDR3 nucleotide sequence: TGTGCCAGCAGCCCCAAGGGGGCAGGGGGGACTAGCGGGAGCGGTTACGAGCAGTACTTC.

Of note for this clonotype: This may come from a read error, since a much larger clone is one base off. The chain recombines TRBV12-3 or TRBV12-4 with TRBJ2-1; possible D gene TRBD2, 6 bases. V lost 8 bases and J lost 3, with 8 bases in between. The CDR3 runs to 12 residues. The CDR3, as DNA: TGTGCCAGCGGTAGCGGCTACAATGAGCAGTTCTTC. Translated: CASGSGYNEQFF.

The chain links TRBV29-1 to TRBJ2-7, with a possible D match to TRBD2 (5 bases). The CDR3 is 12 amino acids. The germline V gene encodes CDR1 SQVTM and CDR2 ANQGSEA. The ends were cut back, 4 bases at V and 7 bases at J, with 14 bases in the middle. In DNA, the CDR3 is TGCAGCGTTGGGGTCGGGGAGCGGGAGCAGTACTTC. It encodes CSVGVGEREQYF.

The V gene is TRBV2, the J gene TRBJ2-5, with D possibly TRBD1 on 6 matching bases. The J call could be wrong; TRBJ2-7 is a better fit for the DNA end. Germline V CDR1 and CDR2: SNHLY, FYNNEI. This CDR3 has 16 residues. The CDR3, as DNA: TGTGCCAGCAGAGACAGGATTGGACTGACCCCCTACGAGCAGTACTTC. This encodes CASRDRIGLTPYEQYF.

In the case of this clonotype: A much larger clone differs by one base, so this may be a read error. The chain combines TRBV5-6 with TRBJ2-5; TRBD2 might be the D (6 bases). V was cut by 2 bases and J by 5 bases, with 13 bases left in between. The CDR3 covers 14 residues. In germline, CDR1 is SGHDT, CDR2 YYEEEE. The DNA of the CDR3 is TGTGCCAGCAGCTTCCCGGGGGATGGTGAGACCCAGTACTTC. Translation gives CASSFPGDGETQYF.

The CDR3 coding sequence is TGCAGTGTTCCCCGTCAGGGACAGGGCCAGCCCCAGCATTTT. As protein: CSVPRQGQGQPQHF. The genes are TRBV20-1 and TRBJ1-5; 9 bases align to TRBD1. The V gene end was trimmed by 7 bases and the J gene end by 7 bases; junction bases not matched to a gene: 11. Germline assignment: CDR1 DFQATT and CDR2 SNEGSKA (reference sequence). The CDR3 runs 14 residues.

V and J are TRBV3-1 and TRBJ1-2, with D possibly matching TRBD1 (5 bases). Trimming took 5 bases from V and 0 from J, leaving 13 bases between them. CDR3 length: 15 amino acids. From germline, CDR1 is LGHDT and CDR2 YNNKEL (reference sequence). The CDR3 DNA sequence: TGTGCCAGCAGCAACCGGGACGCAGCTAACTATGGCTACACCTTC. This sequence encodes CASSNRDAANYGYTF.

CDR3 bases: TGTGCCAGCAGTGAACTACCCGTCCCGGGATGGACCCAGTACTTC. Amino acids: CASSELPVPGWTQYF. The chain carries TRBV2 and TRBJ2-5; the D gene is possibly TRBD2 (5 bases). Germline-derived CDR1 and CDR2 are SNHLY and FYNNEI. CDR3 length equals 15 residues. V was pared by 2 bases and J by 7 bases, with 17 bases between.

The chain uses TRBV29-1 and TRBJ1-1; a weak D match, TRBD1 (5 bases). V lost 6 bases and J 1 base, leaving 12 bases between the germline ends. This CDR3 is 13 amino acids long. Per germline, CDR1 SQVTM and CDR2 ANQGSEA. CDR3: CSVRELGNTEAFF. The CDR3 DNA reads TGCAGCGTCAGGGAGTTAGGGAACACTGAAGCTTTCTTT.

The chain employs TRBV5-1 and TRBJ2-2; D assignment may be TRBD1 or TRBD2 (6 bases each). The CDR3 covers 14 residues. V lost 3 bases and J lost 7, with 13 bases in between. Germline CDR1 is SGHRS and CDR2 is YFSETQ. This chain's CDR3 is CASSWGATDGELFF. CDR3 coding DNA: TGCGCCAGCAGCTGGGGGGCAACCGACGGGGAGCTGTTTTTT.

CDR3 sequence (DNA): TGCAGTGCTAGTGCCGGGAGGGGAGGTAGGGAGCAGTACTTC. Residues: CSASAGRGGREQYF. This rearrangement joins TRBV20-1 to TRBJ2-7, with 8 bases matching TRBD2. CDR3 size: 14 residues. V shed 3 bases, J shed 7 bases, and the junction held 11 bases outside the gene matches. Germline-derived CDR1 and CDR2 are DFQATT and SNEGSKA (reference sequence).

The CDR3 DNA follows: TGCAGTGCTAGTGGGCTGACAGGGTTTGGCGGCGAGCAGTACTTC. Its protein product is CSASGLTGFGGEQYF. J is TRBJ2-5 and V is TRBV20-1, with TRBD1 matching over 7 bases. The end of the DNA fits TRBJ2-7 better, so the J call may be wrong. CDR3 length: 15 residues. Germline V gene lookup returns CDR1 DFQATT and CDR2 SNEGSKA (reference sequence).

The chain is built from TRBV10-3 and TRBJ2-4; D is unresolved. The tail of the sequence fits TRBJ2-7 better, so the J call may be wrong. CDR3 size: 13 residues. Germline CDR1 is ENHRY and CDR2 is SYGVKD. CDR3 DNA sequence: TGTGCCACCGCAGACATAGATCCCTACGAGCAGTACTTC. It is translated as CATADIDPYEQYF.

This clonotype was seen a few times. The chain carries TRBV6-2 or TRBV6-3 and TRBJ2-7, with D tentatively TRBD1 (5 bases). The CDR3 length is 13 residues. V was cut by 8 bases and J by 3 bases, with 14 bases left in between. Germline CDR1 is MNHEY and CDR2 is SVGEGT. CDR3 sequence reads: CASYDSGRYEQYF. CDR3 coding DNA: TGTGCCAGCTACGACAGTGGGCGCTACGAGCAGTACTTC.

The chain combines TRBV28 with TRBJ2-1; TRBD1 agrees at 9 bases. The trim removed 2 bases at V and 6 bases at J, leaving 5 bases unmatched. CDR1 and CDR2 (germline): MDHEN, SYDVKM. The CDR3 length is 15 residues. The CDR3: CASSLTTGGSNEQFF. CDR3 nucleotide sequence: TGTGCCAGCAGTTTAACCACAGGGGGCTCCAATGAGCAGTTCTTC. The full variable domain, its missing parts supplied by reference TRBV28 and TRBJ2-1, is DVKVTQSSRYLVKRTGEKVFLECVQDMDHENMFWYRQDPGLGLRLIYFSYDVKMKEKGDIPEGYSVSREKKERFSLILESASTNQTSMYLCASSLTTGGSNEQFFGPGTRLTVL.

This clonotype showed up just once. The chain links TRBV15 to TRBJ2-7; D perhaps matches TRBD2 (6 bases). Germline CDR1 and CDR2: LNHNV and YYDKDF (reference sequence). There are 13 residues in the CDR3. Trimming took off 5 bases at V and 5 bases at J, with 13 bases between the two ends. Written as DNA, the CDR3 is TGTGCCACCAGCCGCAGACTAGTCCACGAGCAGTACTTC. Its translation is CATSRRLVHEQYF.

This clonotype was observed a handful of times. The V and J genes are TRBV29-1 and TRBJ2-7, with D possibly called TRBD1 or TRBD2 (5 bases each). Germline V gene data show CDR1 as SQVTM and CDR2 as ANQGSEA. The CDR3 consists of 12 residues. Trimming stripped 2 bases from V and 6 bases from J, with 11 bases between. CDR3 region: CSVEYWGSEQYF. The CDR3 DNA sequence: TGCAGCGTTGAATACTGGGGGAGCGAGCAGTACTTC.

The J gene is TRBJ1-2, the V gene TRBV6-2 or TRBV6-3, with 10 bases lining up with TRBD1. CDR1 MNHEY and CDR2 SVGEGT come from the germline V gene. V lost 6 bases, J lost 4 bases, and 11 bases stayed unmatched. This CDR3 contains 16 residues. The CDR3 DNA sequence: TGTGCCAGCAGGATCTCTCCGGGACAGGGGATCTATGGCTACACCTTC. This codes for CASRISPGQGIYGYTF.

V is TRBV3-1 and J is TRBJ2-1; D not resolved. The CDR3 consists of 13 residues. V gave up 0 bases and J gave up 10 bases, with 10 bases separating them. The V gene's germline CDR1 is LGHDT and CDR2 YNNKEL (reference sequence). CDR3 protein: CASSQDLSREQFF. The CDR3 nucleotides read TGTGCCAGCAGCCAAGATCTGTCTAGGGAGCAGTTCTTC.

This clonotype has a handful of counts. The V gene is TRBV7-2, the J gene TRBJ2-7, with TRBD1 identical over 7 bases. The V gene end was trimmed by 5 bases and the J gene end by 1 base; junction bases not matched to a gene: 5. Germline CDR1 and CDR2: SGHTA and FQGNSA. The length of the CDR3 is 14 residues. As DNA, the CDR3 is TGTGCCAGCAGCATGAGACAGGGTTCCTACGAGCAGTACTTC. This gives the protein CASSMRQGSYEQYF.

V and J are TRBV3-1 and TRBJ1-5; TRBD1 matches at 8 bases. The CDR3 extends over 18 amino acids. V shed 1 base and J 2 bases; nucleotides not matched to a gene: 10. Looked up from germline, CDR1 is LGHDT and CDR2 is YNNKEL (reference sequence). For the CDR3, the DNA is TGTGCCAGCAGCCAAGGGTGGGCAGGGGGCGCAGGCAATCAGCCCCAGCATTTT. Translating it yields CASSQGWAGGAGNQPQHF.